These 9 T cell receptor beta chains share one sample of origin, sequenced in a study of Tregs in tolerant kidney transplant recipients. Mixed chimerism was transient after nonmyeloablative marrow transplants from related graft donors. The protocol was immunoSEQ multiplex PCR, while the TCRdb copy is restricted to in-frame clones and leaves out a portion. The table for this sample gives more than 6,000 clones. Source: CD4+ T cells from blood (PBMCs), taken 6 months after the transplant. These receptors originate from a human patient who received a combined kidney and bone marrow transplant. The graft donor may have given rise to some T cells.

In the case of this clone: The CDR3 goes on 3 residues after the read ends, and that part is filled in from the germline J gene. The chain carries TRBV7-9 and TRBJ1-4; D remains ambiguous. Germline V CDR1 and CDR2: SEHNR, FQNEAQ (reference sequence). The CDR3 runs to 15 residues. The germline V and J ends were trimmed by 3 bases and 5 bases, with 13 bases remaining between them. The CDR3 bases that were read are TGTGCCAGCAGCTTTGGAGGCGGGAAAAATGAAAAA. This codes for CASSFGGGKNEK. The CDR3 in full is CASSFGGGKNEKLFF. The whole variable domain, remainder taken from reference TRBV7-9 and TRBJ1-4, is DTGVSQNPRHKITKRGQNVTFRCDPISEHNRLYWYRQTLGQGPEFLTYFQNEAQLEKSRLLSDRFSAERPKGSFSTLEIQRTEQGDSAMYLCASSFGGGKNEKLFFGSGTQLSVL.

Judged by frequency, this clone is medium-sized. The sequenced CDR3 bases are TGCGCCAGCACCGCAGGGGGTCCCTCTGGGGCCAACGTC. This encodes CASTAGGPSGANV. The whole CDR3 sequence is CASTAGGPSGANVLTF. The gene calls are TRBV5-1 and TRBJ2-6, with 7 bases that match TRBD1. The CDR3 is cut off 3 residues early in the read; its end comes from the germline J gene. The CDR3 totals 16 residues. Germline assignment: CDR1 SGHRS and CDR2 YFSETQ. The ends lost 6 bases at V and 0 bases at J; junction bases unmatched: 6.

This clone shows up as medium-sized by frequency. The DNA read from the CDR3 is TGCAGTGCCCCCGGAGCGGGATCCTACAATGAG. It specifies CSAPGAGSYNE. The full CDR3 reads CSAPGAGSYNEQFF. This chain links TRBV20-1 with TRBJ2-1; TRBD2 aligns across 7 bases. The read stops 3 residues short of the end of the CDR3; the missing end is completed from the germline J gene. J gave up 1 base and V 6 bases, and 6 bases lay outside the gene matches. The CDR3 has 14 residues. Germline CDR1 DFQATT, CDR2 SNEGSKA (reference sequence).

About this clone: The read ends 3 residues shy of where the CDR3 ends; the end is completed using the germline J gene. The chain is built from TRBV20-1 and TRBJ2-7; 10 positions agree with TRBD2. This CDR3 is built from 17 residues. Germline V CDR1 and CDR2: DFQATT, SNEGSKA (reference sequence). The J segment lost 0 bases and the V segment lost 5 bases, leaving 13 bases of the junction unmatched. The CDR3 sequence: CSALTSSGSRSSYEQYF. The CDR3 bases that were read are TGCAGTGCTTTAACTTCTAGCGGGAGCAGGAGCTCCTACGAG.

Concerning this clone itself: The missing CDR3 end, 3 residues past where the read stops, is filled in from the germline J gene. This chain joins TRBV18 and TRBJ2-1; D is perhaps TRBD1 (5 bases). Trimming pared 2 bases from V and 7 bases from J, leaving 9 bases between. This CDR3 spans 13 amino acids. Germline values: CDR1 KGHSH, CDR2 LQKENI. CDR3 DNA, as far as it was read: TGTGCCAGCTCACCAGGGGCCAGAAATGAG. It yields the protein CASSPGARNE. The entire CDR3 protein reads CASSPGARNEQFF.

On this clone itself: From the germline J gene comes the end of the CDR3, since the read stops 3 residues before it. This chain connects TRBV20-1 to TRBJ2-3, with TRBD2 identical over 8 bases. The V gene's germline CDR1 is DFQATT and CDR2 SNEGSKA (reference sequence). V trimming: 6 bases; J trimming: 0 bases; junction bases outside the gene matches: 8. This CDR3 is built from 15 residues. CDR3 bases read: TGCAGTGCCCCCCCTAGCGGGCCTAGCACAGATACG. Translated: CSAPPSGPSTDT. The whole CDR3 reads CSAPPSGPSTDTQYF.

In the case of this clone: The read stops 3 residues short of the end of the CDR3; the missing end is completed from the germline J gene. The chain combines TRBV5-1 with TRBJ2-3; D may be TRBD2 (6 bases). CDR1 and CDR2 from the germline V gene are SGHRS and YFSETQ. V lost 4 bases and J 0 bases, leaving 15 bases between the germline ends. The CDR3 spans 16 residues. CDR3 DNA, as far as it was read: TGCGCCAGCAGCCGCGGGGACTTAGCTAGCACAGATACG. Its translation is CASSRGDLASTDT. The full CDR3 sequence reads CASSRGDLASTDTQYF.

Comments on this clone: The read halts 3 residues ahead of the CDR3 end, with the missing end drawn from the germline J gene. The chain joins TRBV2 to TRBJ2-7, with 7 bases fitting TRBD1. This CDR3 contains 14 residues. With 8 bases clipped from V and 4 bases from J, the junction kept 11 bases outside the gene matches. In germline, CDR1 is SNHLY, CDR2 FYNNEI. The CDR3 bases that were read are TGTGCCAGCGGATGGGACAGTGGTCGTTACGAG. Translation: CASGWDSGRYE. The whole CDR3 protein is CASGWDSGRYEQYF.

With regard to this clone: Coverage ceases 3 residues before the CDR3 finishes, and the germline J gene fills in the end. The chain recombines TRBV7-9 with TRBJ1-4; the match to TRBD1 covers 7 bases. Germline V gene lookup returns CDR1 SEHNR and CDR2 FQNEAQ (reference sequence). The V and J ends lost 2 bases and 4 bases, in that order; junction bases with no gene match: 1. The CDR3 has 14 residues. The CDR3: CASSLRDSNEKLFF. Incomplete CDR3 DNA: TGTGCCAGCAGCTTAAGGGACAGTAATGAAAAA.